The present T cell receptor beta chain was sequenced within a study of T cell responses to AZD1222 COVID-19 vaccine. Concerning this clone itself: Its target is unknown.

Pooled in the analysis were second doses at about 4 or about 12 weeks. Whole-study results and caveats: Donors, mostly white British, included more females; clonal diversity was possibly underestimated. Spike-wide coverage was observed for vaccine-associated CD4 TCRs, with dominant responses at 160-218 and 743-854. Among spike-specific TCRs, nearly half reportedly target unmutated variant regions.

CDR1 is LNHDA and CDR2 is SQIVND in the germline V gene (reference sequence). The CDR3 totals 15 residues. After removal of 4 bases from V and 5 bases from J, the junction contained 8 bases not matched to a gene. Produced via immunoSEQ multiplex PCR; TCRdb's table is partial and in-frame only. The data contain 150,000 to 200,000 clones, around 88% of them singletons. This TCR was sampled from an adult who received the AZD1222 COVID-19 vaccine. This chain uses TRBV19 with TRBJ1-2, with TRBD1 matching 9 bases. The starting material was peripheral blood, obtained 28 days after the second AZD1222 dose. In DNA, the CDR3 is TGTGCCAGTAGTAATACCGGGACAGGGATTTATGGCTACACCTTC. Translating gives CASSNTGTGIYGYTF.